This TCR beta chain derives from a study of neurological immune-mediated disorders. The CDR3 consists of 13 residues. The V end lost 6 bases, the J end lost 1 base, and 9 bases lay between the germline ends. CDR1 and CDR2 from the germline V gene are MNHNY and SVGAGI (reference sequence). The making of cDNA relied on 5'RACE with 10-nucleotide random UMIs. One entry per CDR3 protein, called by TCRdb with MiXCR from the 5' RACE reads. The sample carries under 70,000 distinct CDR3 sequences, roughly 3.2% recorded once. The table lists this clonotype with many counts. The sequenced sample consisted of PBMCs. The rearrangement uses TRBV6-6 and TRBJ1-2; D is possibly TRBD1 (5 bases). This TCR was recovered from a woman aged 30 to 39 with multiple sclerosis. CDR3 loop: CASRGTVNYGYTF. Written as DNA, the CDR3 is TGTGCCAGCAGGGGGACGGTTAACTATGGCTACACCTTC.